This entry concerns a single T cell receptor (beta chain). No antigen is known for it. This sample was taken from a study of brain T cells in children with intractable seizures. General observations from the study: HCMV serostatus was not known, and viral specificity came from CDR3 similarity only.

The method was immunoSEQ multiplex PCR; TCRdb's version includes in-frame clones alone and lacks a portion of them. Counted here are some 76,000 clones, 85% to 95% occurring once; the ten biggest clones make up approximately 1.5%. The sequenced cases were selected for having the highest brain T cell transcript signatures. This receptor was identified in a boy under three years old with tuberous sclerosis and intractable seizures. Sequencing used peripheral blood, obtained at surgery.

The CDR3 coding sequence is TGTGCCATACTCGACCTTCGATCCAATGAGCAGTTCTTC. It codes for CAILDLRSNEQFF. The rearrangement uses TRBV6-6 and TRBJ2-1; no definite D call. V was shortened by 10 bases and J by 6 bases, with 16 bases between the two germline ends. Per the germline V gene, CDR1 is MNHNY and CDR2 is SVGAGI (reference sequence). There are 13 residues in the CDR3.